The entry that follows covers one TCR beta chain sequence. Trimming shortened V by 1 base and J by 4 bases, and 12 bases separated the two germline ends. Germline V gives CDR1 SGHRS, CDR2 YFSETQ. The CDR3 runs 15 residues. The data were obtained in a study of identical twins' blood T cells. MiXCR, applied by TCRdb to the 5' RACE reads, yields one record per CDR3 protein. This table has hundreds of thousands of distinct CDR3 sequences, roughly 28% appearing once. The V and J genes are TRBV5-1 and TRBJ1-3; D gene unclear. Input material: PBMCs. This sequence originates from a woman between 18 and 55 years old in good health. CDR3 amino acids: CASSLLGILGNTIYF. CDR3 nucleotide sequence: TGCGCCAGCAGCTTGCTCGGGATTTTAGGAAACACCATATATTTT.